This T cell receptor (beta chain) was obtained from a study of beta chain features in type 1 diabetes. A remark on this clone: Its antigen is currently unknown.

All of the isolated RNA was reverse transcribed, so expressed TCRB transcripts were sequenced. The assay was immunoSEQ multiplex PCR, and TCRdb's table has in-frame clones only and misses some. In the table there are 250,000 to 300,000 clones, approximately 24% of which are singletons. Whole-study results and caveats: Moderate but significant shortening of TCRB CDR3s was recorded in all four CD4+ subsets from Type 1 diabetes patients.

Germline CDR1 and CDR2: SGHTA and FQGTGA. With V trimmed by 4 bases and J by 7 bases, 7 bases remained unmatched. The CDR3 sequence is 15 residues long. The sequenced material came from naive CD4+ T cells from blood. This receptor was identified in a woman in her twenties or thirties with type 1 diabetes. The chain recombines TRBV7-3 with TRBJ2-1; 10 nucleotides line up with TRBD1. The CDR3 sequence is CASSSMTGGRNEQFF. In DNA form, the CDR3 reads TGTGCCAGCAGCTCCATGACAGGGGGCAGGAATGAGCAGTTCTTC. Full variable domain (rest looked up from reference TRBV7-3 and TRBJ2-1): GAGVSQTPSNKVTEKGKYVELRCDPISGHTALYWYRQSLGQGPEFLIYFQGTGAADDSGLPNDRFFAVRPEGSVSTLKIQRTERGDSAVYLCASSSMTGGRNEQFFGPGTRLTVL.